The entry below gives a single T cell receptor (beta chain) sequence along with its context. Its antigen is still unknown. TCRdb re-called the RT-PCR reads with MiXCR, one entry per CDR3 protein. This table holds approximately 700,000 distinct CDR3 sequences, roughly 13% found once. This record comes from a study of response to subunit inactivated influenza vaccine. Study-wide results and limits: The authors offered the suggestion that each seasonal influenza vaccination recruits few new T cells.

V gave up 6 bases and J gave up 4 bases; unmatched junction bases: 10. The CDR3 loop spans 16 amino acids. This sequence originates from a man in his fifties or sixties who received an inactivated influenza vaccine. The V call is TRBV12-3 or TRBV12-4, the J call TRBJ1-3; 9 bases map to TRBD1. The sample here was PBMCs from blood, taken 14 to 15 days before vaccination. The CDR3 here is CASSWTGELFGNTIYF. Here the CDR3 DNA reads TGTGCCAGCAGCTGGACAGGGGAGTTGTTCGGAAACACCATATATTTT.